The 5 T cell receptor beta chains in this list originate from one sample, sequenced in a study of T cell changes during pregnancy in multiple sclerosis. Repertoires were generated with immunoSEQ multiplex PCR, while TCRdb's copy carries only in-frame clones and drops some. The sample has roughly 46,000 clones, 94% seen once; the top ten hold almost 4.5%. The source was CD8+ T cells from peripheral blood mononuclear cells, collected in the first trimester of pregnancy. The receptors shown here come from a female donor with multiple sclerosis, enrolled in a pregnancy study.

V usage is TRBV2 and J usage is TRBJ1-1; D gene unclear. Germline V gene sequence: CDR1 SNHLY, CDR2 FYNNEI. The CDR3 runs 16 residues. The V gene lost 8 bases and the J gene lost 0 bases, with 19 bases spanning the gap. In DNA form, the CDR3 reads TGTGCCAGCTTCTTCGGTCGGAGCCTAATGAACACTGAAGCTTTCTTT. As protein: CASFFGRSLMNTEAFF.

This chain connects TRBV2 to TRBJ2-7; 7 bases fit TRBD2. This CDR3 has 14 amino acids. Trimming cost V 4 bases and J 3 bases; bases outside gene matches: 6. CDR1 is SNHLY, CDR2 FYNNEI, per germline. The CDR3 nucleotides are TGTGCCAGCAGTGTTGGCGGGGGATACTACGAGCAGTACTTC. This encodes CASSVGGGYYEQYF.

The chain carries TRBV9 and TRBJ1-2; unclear D gene. This CDR3 spans 8 amino acids. V lost 8 bases and J 10 bases, leaving 6 bases between the germline ends. Germline CDR1 SGDLS, CDR2 YYNGEE. As DNA, the CDR3 is TGTGCCAGTACTCCCTACACCTTC. Translated, it gives CASTPYTF. The whole variable domain, filled in from reference TRBV9 and TRBJ1-2, reads DSGVTQTPKHLITATGQRVTLRCSPRSGDLSVYWYQQSLDQGLQFLIQYYNGEERAKGNILERFSAQQFPDLHSELNLSSLELGDSALYFCASTPYTFGSGTRLTVV.

V is TRBV14 and J is TRBJ2-7; no clear D gene. The CDR3 length is 11 residues. Per germline, CDR1 SGHDN and CDR2 FVKESK. The V gene lost 1 base and the J gene lost 6 bases, with 4 bases spanning the gap. CDR3 sequence (DNA): TGTGCCAGCAGCCAAGTAGCCGAGCAGTACTTC. Protein product: CASSQVAEQYF. Filled out from reference TRBV14 and TRBJ2-7, the complete variable domain reads EAGVTQFPSHSVIEKGQTVTLRCDPISGHDNLYWYRRVMGKEIKFLLHFVKESKQDESGMPNNRFLAERTGGTYSTLKVQPAELEDSGVYFCASSQVAEQYFGPGTRLTVT.

The chain couples TRBV5-1 to TRBJ2-7; 9 nucleotides agree with TRBD2. The V gene's germline CDR1 is SGHRS and CDR2 YFSETQ. The CDR3 covers 15 residues. Trimming at V came to 2 bases and at J to 4 bases, leaving 7 bases not matched to a gene. The CDR3 here is CASSLATSGGYEQYF. The CDR3 DNA follows: TGCGCCAGCAGCTTAGCGACTAGCGGAGGTTACGAGCAGTACTTC.